A single sample is the source of the 13 T cell receptor beta chains below, sequenced in a study of identical twins. MiXCR, run by TCRdb on the 5' RACE reads, gives a single entry per CDR3 protein. This sample has about 900,000 distinct CDR3 sequences, with more than 9% found just once. A further study also used this sample, focusing on yellow fever vaccine responses in identical twins.

Sequencing was done on a sample of PBMCs. Source of these receptors: a woman between 18 and 29 years old in good health.

The CDR3 reads CASSASLGGGEQFF. CDR3 nucleotide sequence: TGTGCCAGCAGCGCCTCACTGGGGGGGGGTGAGCAGTTCTTC. The gene calls are TRBV6-1 and TRBJ2-1, with 7 bases fitting TRBD2. CDR3 length equals 14 residues. V shed 6 bases and J 9 bases; nucleotides not matched to a gene: 11. Germline CDR1 reads MNHNS; CDR2 reads SASEGT.

This clonotype occurred a few times. The chain couples TRBV12-3 or TRBV12-4 to TRBJ2-7, with TRBD2 matching over 14 bases. The CDR3 totals 16 residues. Trimming took 4 bases from V and 1 from J; bases not matched to a gene: 3. This chain's CDR3 is CASSSGTSGRSYEQYF. Written as DNA, the CDR3 is TGTGCCAGCAGTTCCGGGACTAGCGGGAGATCCTACGAGCAGTACTTC.

This clonotype was counted only a few times. The chain uses TRBV9 and TRBJ2-3; D may be TRBD2 (5 bases). Germline lookup yields CDR1 SGDLS and CDR2 YYNGEE. The CDR3 consists of 17 residues. V shed 3 bases and J shed 0 bases, with 17 bases lying between them. Here the CDR3 reads CASSGSVGRTSTDTQYF. In DNA, the CDR3 is TGTGCCAGCAGCGGGTCGGTCGGGCGGACTAGCACAGATACGCAGTATTTT.

J is TRBJ1-1 and V is TRBV3-1; the D is unclear. CDR1 is LGHDT and CDR2 is YNNKEL in the germline V gene (reference sequence). V lost 4 bases to trimming and J lost 7 bases, with 7 bases between them. The CDR3 is made up of 11 amino acids. CDR3 nucleotide sequence: TGTGCCAGCAGCCGATCCTATGAAGCTTTCTTT. It specifies CASSRSYEAFF.

This chain uses TRBV2 with TRBJ2-1, with 9 bases matching TRBD1. V lost 1 base, J lost 8 bases, and 6 bases stayed unmatched. The germline V gene has CDR1 SNHLY and CDR2 FYNNEI. The CDR3 extends over 15 amino acids. CDR3 DNA: TGTGCCAGCAGTGAAGGGGACAGGGTCGAACATGAGCAGTTCTTC. This sequence encodes CASSEGDRVEHEQFF.

This clonotype was counted between two and nine times. The chain couples TRBV29-1 to TRBJ1-2; D unresolved. V lost 1 base and J lost 6, with 6 bases in between. There are 11 residues in the CDR3. Per germline, CDR1 SQVTM and CDR2 ANQGSEA. The CDR3 DNA sequence: TGCAGCGTTGAAGGGAACGATGGCTACACCTTC. It encodes CSVEGNDGYTF. The full variable domain, rest sourced from reference TRBV29-1 and TRBJ1-2, is SAVISQKPSRDICQRGTSLTIQCQVDSQVTMMFWYRQQPGQSLTLIATANQGSEATYESGFVIDKFPISRPNLTFSTLTVSNMSPEDSSIYLCSVEGNDGYTFGSGTRLTVV.

This clonotype showed up many times. The rearrangement uses TRBV27 and TRBJ2-3, with D hard to call. CDR3 size: 17 residues. V lost 0 bases and J 4 bases, leaving 17 bases between the germline ends. CDR1 and CDR2 (germline): MNHEY, SMNVEV (reference sequence). This CDR3 is CASSLSVYAPIADTQYF. The CDR3 DNA is TGTGCCAGCAGTTTATCTGTGTACGCCCCTATCGCAGATACGCAGTATTTT.

This chain links TRBV12-3 or TRBV12-4 with TRBJ1-1; D is possibly TRBD1 (5 bases). This CDR3 has 16 amino acids. V lost 5 bases, J lost 4 bases, and 20 bases lay in between. The DNA for the CDR3 is TGTGCCAGCAGTCCTCCGGGACCCCCGACGGTCACTGAAGCTTTCTTT. Translation: CASSPPGPPTVTEAFF.

Ten or more counts support this clonotype. CDR3 region: CASSSLTSAPTQETQYF. DNA for the CDR3: TGTGCCAGCAGTTCGTTGACTAGCGCGCCCACACAAGAGACCCAGTACTTC. The J gene is TRBJ2-5, the V gene TRBV28; 8 positions match TRBD2. Looked up from germline, CDR1 is MDHEN and CDR2 is SYDVKM. This CDR3 has 17 amino acids. With V trimmed by 4 bases and J by 2 bases, 12 bases remained unmatched.

This clonotype was detected only a few times. The chain uses TRBV20-1 and TRBJ2-1; a possible D gene is TRBD1 (7 bases). The CDR3 covers 16 residues. V shed 3 bases and J shed 6 bases, with 21 bases lying between them. Germline V lookup: CDR1 DFQATT, CDR2 SNEGSKA (reference sequence). CDR3 amino acids: CSASRIGGGFLNEQFF. Written as DNA, the CDR3 is TGCAGTGCTAGCCGAATCGGAGGGGGCTTCCTCAATGAGCAGTTCTTC.

This clonotype occurred a few times. The CDR3 DNA sequence: TGCAGTGCTCGGGACAGCACAGGGGTTCAGTTCTTC. It codes for CSARDSTGVQFF. V and J are TRBV20-1 and TRBJ2-1, with 7 bases aligning to TRBD1. Germline V lookup: CDR1 DFQATT, CDR2 SNEGSKA (reference sequence). The CDR3 totals 12 residues. Germline trimming cut 5 bases from V and 13 bases from J; bases unmatched to any gene: 11.

This clonotype was recorded a few times. This chain connects TRBV7-6 to TRBJ2-7; D gene ambiguous. Germline V CDR1 and CDR2: SGHVS, FNYEAQ. The CDR3 is 14 residues long. The V end was cut by 1 base, the J end by 0 bases, with 7 bases between. CDR3 coding DNA: TGTGCCAGCAGCTTAGGGTGGGGCTCCTACGAGCAGTACGTC. This sequence encodes CASSLGWGSYEQYV.

This clonotype turned up a few times. The rearrangement links TRBV2 to TRBJ2-3, with D hard to call. V lost 11 bases to trimming and J lost 2 bases, with 17 bases between them. This CDR3 spans 14 amino acids. Germline values: CDR1 SNHLY, CDR2 FYNNEI. The CDR3, as DNA: TGTGCCTTCTCAGACACCCTAATCACAGATACGCAGTATTTT. As protein: CAFSDTLITDTQYF.